The next 21 T cell receptor beta chains were all read from a single sample in a study of shared clonotypes between healthy human individuals. Clones were sequenced by immunoSEQ multiplex PCR, and TCRdb holds only the in-frame ones, with some missing. The sample yields more than 2,000,000 clones, just over 90% seen once. The sample taken for sequencing was naive CD4+ T cells from PBMCs. Subset indicated: CD45RA+ positively selected. The receptors were gathered from a man aged 18 to 30 in good health. Some clones in this sample may be carry-over from other donors' samples.

V usage is TRBV5-6 and J usage is TRBJ1-4; no reliable D call. The germline gives CDR1 SGHDT, CDR2 YYEEEE. The CDR3 runs 16 residues. Trimming left V 1 base short and J 4 bases short, with 14 bases between. The CDR3 loop is CASSLWRGRVNEKLFF. As DNA, the CDR3 is TGTGCCAGCAGCTTGTGGCGGGGAAGGGTTAATGAAAAACTGTTTTTT.

The chain has TRBV7-3 and TRBJ2-2; D gene unclear. Per germline, CDR1 SGHTA and CDR2 FQGTGA. Trimming cost V 5 bases and J 1 base, with 11 bases left between them. This CDR3 spans 15 amino acids. CDR3 sequence (DNA): TGTGCCAGCAGCCAGGACGGTTGGAACACCGGGGAGCTGTTTTTT. Protein: CASSQDGWNTGELFF.

The chain links TRBV6-5 to TRBJ1-5; D remains ambiguous. The CDR3 contains 16 residues. V lost 4 bases and J 4 bases, leaving 17 bases between the germline ends. The germline gives CDR1 MNHEY, CDR2 SVGAGI. The DNA of the CDR3 is TGTGCCAGCAGTTCCTCATATTCTGGAGGGAATCAGCCCCAGCATTTT. This translates into CASSSSYSGGNQPQHF.

The V gene is TRBV4-1, the J gene TRBJ2-5; 9 positions match TRBD1. J was trimmed by 1 base and V by 1 base; bases with no gene match: 1. The germline V gene encodes CDR1 MGHRA and CDR2 YSYEKL. The CDR3 is 15 amino acids. The CDR3 loop is CASSQAGQGQETQYF. Written as DNA, the CDR3 is TGCGCCAGCAGCCAAGCGGGACAGGGCCAAGAGACCCAGTACTTC.

The V gene is TRBV4-1, the J gene TRBJ2-7, with 12 bases identical to TRBD2. Unmatched junction bases numbered 15, after V lost 0 bases and J lost 0 bases. Germline V gives CDR1 MGHRA, CDR2 YSYEKL. This CDR3 has 21 amino acids. The CDR3 region is CASSQEIGHGLAGRISYEQYF. As DNA, the CDR3 is TGCGCCAGCAGCCAAGAGATTGGGCATGGACTAGCGGGACGAATCTCCTACGAGCAGTACTTC.

The rearrangement links TRBV27 to TRBJ1-1; 10 bases fit TRBD1. The CDR3 is 17 residues long. Germline trimming cut 6 bases from V and 0 bases from J; bases unmatched to any gene: 10. Per germline, CDR1 MNHEY and CDR2 SMNVEV (reference sequence). CDR3 nucleotide sequence: TGTGCCAGCAGCCGGGACAGGGGCGGGGGCATGAACACTGAAGCTTTCTTT. This gives the protein CASSRDRGGGMNTEAFF.

CDR3 in amino acids: CASSPDRLAERTDTQYF. CDR3 sequence (DNA): TGTGCCAGTAGTCCCGACCGACTAGCGGAGCGCACAGATACGCAGTATTTT. The rearrangement uses TRBV19 and TRBJ2-3; 9 bases line up with TRBD2. Unmatched junction bases numbered 10, after V lost 5 bases and J lost 1 base. Per the germline V gene, CDR1 is LNHDA and CDR2 is SQIVND (reference sequence). The CDR3 totals 17 residues.

The gene calls are TRBV14 and TRBJ1-2; D ambiguous. The CDR3 has 13 residues. The V gene's germline CDR1 is SGHDN and CDR2 FVKESK. The V end lost 6 bases, the J end lost 8 bases, and 16 bases lay between the germline ends. CDR3 protein: CASSRGNYGGYTF. The CDR3 nucleotides read TGTGCCAGCAGTAGAGGAAACTATGGGGGCTACACCTTC.

CDR3 loop: CASTPQGGTEAFF. The CDR3 coding sequence is TGTGCCAGCACCCCCCAGGGTGGAACTGAAGCTTTCTTT. The chain links TRBV7-8 to TRBJ1-1; weak D call: TRBD1 (5 bases). CDR3 length: 13 amino acids. Germline CDR1 reads SGHVS; CDR2 reads FQNEAQ. Trimming took 7 bases from V and 5 from J, leaving 14 bases between them.

V usage is TRBV27 and J usage is TRBJ1-2; TRBD1 might be the D (5 bases). Germline CDR1 and CDR2: MNHEY and SMNVEV (reference sequence). There are 15 residues in the CDR3. The V end lost 7 bases, the J end lost 3 bases, and 18 bases lay between the germline ends. CDR3 DNA: TGTGCCAGCACCGTCGCTGCCGGGACGGACTATGGCTACACCTTC. The encoded protein is CASTVAAGTDYGYTF.

The rearrangement links TRBV5-4 to TRBJ1-4, with 11 positions matching TRBD1. Germline CDR1 and CDR2: SGHNT and YYREEE (reference sequence). Losses at the gene ends were 3 bases for V and 8 bases for J; bases not matched to a gene: 12. This CDR3 has 17 amino acids. The CDR3 DNA reads as TGTGCCAGCAGCTCCGGACAGGGGGCTTTGACGAAGGAAAAACTGTTTTTT. Translating it yields CASSSGQGALTKEKLFF. Combining the CDR3 with reference TRBV5-4 and TRBJ1-4 gives the whole variable domain ETGVTQSPTHLIKTRGQQVTLRCSSQSGHNTVSWYQQALGQGPQFIFQYYREEENGRGNFPPRFSGLQFPNYSSELNVNALELDDSALYLCASSSGQGALTKEKLFFGSGTQLSVL.

The chain combines TRBV27 with TRBJ1-5; the D gene is possibly TRBD1 (5 bases). The CDR3 has 14 residues. Looked up from germline, CDR1 is MNHEY and CDR2 is SMNVEV (reference sequence). V was trimmed by 4 bases and J by 4 bases, leaving 11 bases between them. The CDR3 DNA reads as TGTGCCAGCAGTTGGGACGGGAAAAATCAGCCCCAGCATTTT. Its protein is CASSWDGKNQPQHF.

V gene TRBV5-6 combines with J gene TRBJ1-2; TRBD1 agrees at 8 bases. Germline lookup yields CDR1 SGHDT and CDR2 YYEEEE. J lost 8 bases, V lost 3 bases, and 3 bases had no gene match. CDR3 size: 12 residues. CDR3 sequence reads: CASSYRQGGYTF. CDR3 DNA: TGTGCCAGCAGCTACCGACAGGGGGGCTACACCTTC.

V and J are TRBV5-1 and TRBJ2-2; D is unclear. Trimming took off 3 bases at V and 8 bases at J, with 14 bases between the two ends. CDR1 SGHRS and CDR2 YFSETQ come from the germline V gene. CDR3 size: 14 residues. For the CDR3, the DNA is TGCGCCAGCAGCTCGGACCCCTACAAGGGGGAGCTGTTTTTT. Protein product: CASSSDPYKGELFF.

The chain is built from TRBV18 and TRBJ1-4; D gene uncertain. The germline CDR1 and CDR2 sequences are KGHSH and LQKENI. Trimming pared 3 bases from V and 2 bases from J, leaving 13 bases between. This CDR3 is built from 16 residues. CDR3 loop: CASSPRAPGTNEKLFF. In nucleotides, the CDR3 is TGTGCCAGCTCACCTCGCGCCCCGGGGACTAATGAAAAACTGTTTTTT.

The rearrangement joins TRBV5-6 to TRBJ1-2, with 8 positions matching TRBD1. CDR1 and CDR2 (germline): SGHDT, YYEEEE. The CDR3 is 13 amino acids. The ends lost 0 bases at V and 8 bases at J; junction bases unmatched: 3. Here the CDR3 DNA reads TGTGCCAGCAGCTTGGCGACAGGGGAAGGCTACACCTTC. Translation: CASSLATGEGYTF. Looking up the rest from reference TRBV5-6 and TRBJ1-2 gives the full variable domain: DAGVTQSPTHLIKTRGQQVTLRCSPKSGHDTVSWYQQALGQGPQFIFQYYEEEERQRGNFPDRFSGHQFPNYSSELNVNALLLGDSALYLCASSLATGEGYTFGSGTRLTVV.

This clone was counted between two and nine times. The chain uses TRBV28 and TRBJ2-5; D is uncertain. CDR1 and CDR2 from the germline V gene are MDHEN and SYDVKM. The CDR3 has 18 residues. Between the trimmed V and J ends, which lost 2 bases and 0 bases, there was a span of 19 bases. The CDR3 DNA reads TGTGCCAGCAGTTTACCCGCGACCTATTTGGGGTACCAAGAGACCCAGTACTTC. Protein product: CASSLPATYLGYQETQYF.

This sequence joins TRBV5-8 and TRBJ1-2; 7 bases align to TRBD1. Germline V gives CDR1 SGHTS, CDR2 YDEGEE. J gave up 4 bases and V 0 bases, and 6 bases lay outside the gene matches. This CDR3 comprises 15 residues. CDR3 in DNA: TGTGCCAGCAGCTTGGTTACAGGGGATGTCTATGGCTACACCTTC. Encoded protein: CASSLVTGDVYGYTF.

For this clone: Other DNA variants within this sample encode the same CDR3. The chain employs TRBV11-3 and TRBJ1-2, with TRBD1 as a possible D gene (5 bases). Germline values: CDR1 SGHNT, CDR2 YENEEA. Trimming left V 0 bases short and J 5 bases short, with 7 bases between. CDR3 length: 13 amino acids. The CDR3 region is CASSLDGGYGYTF. Here the CDR3 DNA reads TGTGCCAGCAGCTTAGACGGGGGGTATGGCTACACCTTC.

The chain combines TRBV5-6 with TRBJ2-4, with D perhaps assigned TRBD1 or TRBD2 (5 bases each). The CDR3 contains 18 residues. CDR1 and CDR2 from the germline V gene are SGHDT and YYEEEE. V was trimmed by 4 bases and J by 0 bases, leaving 20 bases between them. The CDR3 region has the DNA TGTGCCAGCAGCACCCGAAAGCTTTCCGGGACAGCCAAAAACATTCAGTACTTC. Translated: CASSTRKLSGTAKNIQYF. Looking up the rest from reference TRBV5-6 and TRBJ2-4 gives the full variable domain: DAGVTQSPTHLIKTRGQQVTLRCSPKSGHDTVSWYQQALGQGPQFIFQYYEEEERQRGNFPDRFSGHQFPNYSSELNVNALLLGDSALYLCASSTRKLSGTAKNIQYFGAGTRLSVL.

The chain has TRBV27 and TRBJ2-2; tentatively, D is TRBD1 (6 bases). CDR3 length: 16 residues. Germline-derived CDR1 and CDR2 are MNHEY and SMNVEV (reference sequence). The V gene lost 8 bases and the J gene lost 2 bases, with 18 bases spanning the gap. CDR3 bases: TGTGCCAGCCGCCCAGACAGGACCTTAAACACCGGGGAGCTGTTTTTT. Residues: CASRPDRTLNTGELFF.